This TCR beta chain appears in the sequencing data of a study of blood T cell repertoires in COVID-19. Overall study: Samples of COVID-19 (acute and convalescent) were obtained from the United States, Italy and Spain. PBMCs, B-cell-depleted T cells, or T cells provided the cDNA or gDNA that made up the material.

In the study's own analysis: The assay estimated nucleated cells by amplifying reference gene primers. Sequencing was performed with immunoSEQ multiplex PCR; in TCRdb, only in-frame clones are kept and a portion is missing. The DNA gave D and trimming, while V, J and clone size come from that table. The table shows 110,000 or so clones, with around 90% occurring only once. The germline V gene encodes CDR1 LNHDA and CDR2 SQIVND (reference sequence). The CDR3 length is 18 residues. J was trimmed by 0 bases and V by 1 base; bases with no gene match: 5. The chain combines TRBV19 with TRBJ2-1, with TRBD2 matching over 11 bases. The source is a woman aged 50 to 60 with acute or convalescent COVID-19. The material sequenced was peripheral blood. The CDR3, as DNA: TGTGCCAGTAGTATAGCTAGCGGGAGGAGGAGCTCCTACAATGAGCAGTTCTTC. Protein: CASSIASGRRSSYNEQFF.